This T cell receptor beta chain was identified in a study of blood T cell repertoires in COVID-19 (dated by TCRdb to 2018 to 2021). Describing the broader study: Collaborator samples came from the United States, Italy and Spain and covered acute and convalescent phases of COVID-19. The prospective study material was composed of cDNA or gDNA derived from T cells, B-cell-depleted T cells, or PBMCs. The dataset comprised deeply sampled blood TCRbeta repertoires from subjects exposed to, actively infected with, or recovered from COVID-19. A freely available public database, intended as a resource for researchers studying the immune response to SARS-CoV-2, is where the repertoires were released. Samples came from the ongoing ImmuneRACE study (first 160 participants) plus 1,254 subjects from 6 global collaborators. The sample metadata nearly always contained a de-identified subject ID, COVID-19 status, age in years and sex. Where HLA class I and class II types were available, the types were taken from metadata supplied by the sample provider, not from assay-based typing.

On this clone itself: Its recognized antigen is unknown. There are no base qualities to consult, and no much larger clone falls within one base.

Each collaborating institution followed its own protocols to collect whole blood in K2EDTA tubes. For TCRbeta analysis, collaborator samples were shipped as frozen whole blood, as isolated PBMCs, or as DNA extracted from either sample type. TCRbeta CDR3 regions were amplified from genomic DNA by means of the immunoSEQ Assay, a bias-controlled multiplex PCR. The paper's data handling went like this. The number of nucleated cells in each sample was estimated by amplification of reference gene primers within the assay. Sequence reads were collapsed and filtered to measure the absolute abundance of every unique TCRbeta CDR3 rearrangement. For each sample, productive Simpson clonality was calculated by taking the square root of Simpson's diversity index across productive rearrangements. What TCRdb holds here is the immuneACCESS table cut down to in-frame rearrangements. Part of the clones is not present; checked against another copy, under half of the missing clones reflect an unresolved V gene, and the others are unexplained. V, J and clone size derive from that table, while D and trimming were established from the DNA sequence. A total of roughly 360,000 clones appear in this sample, roughly 77% of them only once. 1.1% of the sample belongs to the ten largest clones.

General findings and caveats noted by the study authors: The amount of clinical and demographic metadata varied by source and participant and was provided uncurated.

Sequencing was carried out using peripheral blood. This clonotype was obtained from a human donor with acute or convalescent COVID-19. The donor label of this sample is uncertain.

The bases are TGTGCCAGCAGCGTAGTGTACGGTGAGACCCAGTACTTC. The translation is CASSVVYGETQYF. The V and J genes are TRBV9 and TRBJ2-5; the D segment cannot be called with confidence. Measured from the cysteine to the phenylalanine, the CDR3 is 13 residues long. Only the CDR3 DNA stays, 39 bases, in frame from base 1. Reading the germline V gene gives CDR1 SGDLS and CDR2 YYNGEE. Trimming costs V 0 bases and J 5 bases, and their ends lie 8 bases apart.